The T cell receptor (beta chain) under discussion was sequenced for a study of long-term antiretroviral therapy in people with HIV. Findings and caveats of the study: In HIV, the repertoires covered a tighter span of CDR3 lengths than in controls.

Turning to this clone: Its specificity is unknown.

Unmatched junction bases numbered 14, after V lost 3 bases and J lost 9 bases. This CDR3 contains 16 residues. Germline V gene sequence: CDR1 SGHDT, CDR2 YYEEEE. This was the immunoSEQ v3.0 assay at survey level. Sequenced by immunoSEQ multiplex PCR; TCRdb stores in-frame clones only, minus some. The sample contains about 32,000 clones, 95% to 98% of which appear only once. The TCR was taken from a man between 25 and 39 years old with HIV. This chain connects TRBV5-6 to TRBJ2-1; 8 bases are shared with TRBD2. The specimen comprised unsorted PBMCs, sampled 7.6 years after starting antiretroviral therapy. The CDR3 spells CASSSGLVGAGGEQFF. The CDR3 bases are TGTGCCAGCAGCTCAGGTCTGGTTGGGGCGGGAGGTGAGCAGTTCTTC.